These T cell receptor beta chains were read from a single sample in a study of CD8 T cells in Susac syndrome. TCRdb ran MiXCR on the immunoSEQ multiplex PCR reads and lists one entry per CDR3 protein. The sample contains roughly 120,000 distinct CDR3 sequences, about 96% of which appear only once. The sample was CD4+ T cells from PBMCs. The origin of the receptors is a human donor in good health. CDR3s include the opening cysteine and the closing phenylalanine or tryptophan. Fields, in order: J gene, clone size, D gene, V gene, CDR3 DNA, CDR3 protein. A D gene is named only where the DNA matches it firmly. The listing skips clone size in some rows; elsewhere it reads once, few, many or a size class.

J gene: TRBJ2-7; clone size: NA; D gene: TRBD2; V gene: TRBV2; CDR3 DNA: TGTGCCGGGTCGTCGCCGGGGGGGGAGCAGTACTTC; CDR3 protein: CAGSSPGGEQYF
J gene: TRBJ2-2; clone size: NA; D gene: NA; V gene: TRBV29-1; CDR3 DNA: TGCAGCGTTCGAACCGGGGAGCTGTTTTTT; CDR3 protein: CSVRTGELFF
J gene: TRBJ2-5; clone size: few; D gene: NA; V gene: TRBV7-3; CDR3 DNA: TGTGCCAGCAGCTACGGCATCCAAGAGACCCAGTACTTC; CDR3 protein: CASSYGIQETQYF
J gene: TRBJ2-3; clone size: NA; D gene: NA; V gene: TRBV6-5; CDR3 DNA: TGTGCCACCAAACCCGAGCGGGTAGATACGCAGTATTTT; CDR3 protein: CATKPERVDTQYF
J gene: TRBJ2-1; clone size: NA; D gene: TRBD1; V gene: TRBV7-9; CDR3 DNA: TGTGCCAGCAGCACGGACAGGGGAAACTACAATGAGCAGTTCTTC; CDR3 protein: CASSTDRGNYNEQFF
J gene: TRBJ2-3; clone size: NA; D gene: NA; V gene: TRBV28; CDR3 DNA: TGTGCCAGCAGTCCCCCCGAGGGTCTACCCAACACAGATACGCAGTATTTT; CDR3 protein: CASSPPEGLPNTDTQYF
J gene: TRBJ2-2; clone size: once; D gene: NA; V gene: TRBV4-1; CDR3 DNA: TGCGCCAGCAGCCAAGTGTCCCTAATGGGGGACAACACCGGGGAGCTGTTTTTT; CDR3 protein: CASSQVSLMGDNTGELFF
J gene: TRBJ2-3; clone size: NA; D gene: TRBD1; V gene: TRBV9; CDR3 DNA: TGTGCCAGCACCAGGACAGGGAACACAGATACGCAGTATTTT; CDR3 protein: CASTRTGNTDTQYF
J gene: TRBJ2-3; clone size: NA; D gene: NA; V gene: TRBV7-2; CDR3 DNA: TGTGCCAGCAGCTTATTAGCCCCAGATACGCAGTATTTT; CDR3 protein: CASSLLAPDTQYF
J gene: TRBJ2-7; clone size: NA; D gene: NA; V gene: TRBV7-3; CDR3 DNA: TGTGCCAGCAGCTTAGAGACGGCCGGAGAGCAGTACTTC; CDR3 protein: CASSLETAGEQYF
J gene: TRBJ1-4; clone size: NA; D gene: TRBD1; V gene: TRBV20-1; CDR3 DNA: TGCAGTGCTAGAGGGACAGGGGAATTTGCTGAAAAACTGTTTTTT; CDR3 protein: CSARGTGEFAEKLFF
J gene: TRBJ2-3; clone size: NA; D gene: NA; V gene: TRBV7-2; CDR3 DNA: TGTGCCAGCAGCTTCAAGACAGGCCAGGTAGCAGATACGCAGTATTTT; CDR3 protein: CASSFKTGQVADTQYF
J gene: TRBJ2-3; clone size: NA; D gene: TRBD2; V gene: TRBV11-2; CDR3 DNA: TGTGCCAGCAGCCCTCTGAGGGCTAGCGGGGCTAGCACAGATACGCAGTATTTT; CDR3 protein: CASSPLRASGASTDTQYF
J gene: TRBJ1-1; clone size: NA; D gene: NA; V gene: TRBV30; CDR3 DNA: TGTGCCTGGAATGGACAGATTAACACTGAAGCTTTCTTT; CDR3 protein: CAWNGQINTEAFF
J gene: TRBJ2-7; clone size: once; D gene: TRBD1; V gene: TRBV3-1; CDR3 DNA: TGTGCCATCGGACAGGGGGGAGGATACGAGCAGTACTTC; CDR3 protein: CAIGQGGGYEQYF
J gene: TRBJ1-2; clone size: NA; D gene: NA; V gene: TRBV29-1; CDR3 DNA: TGCAGCGTGGACCCAGGGTGGACGGGCGGCTACACCTTC; CDR3 protein: CSVDPGWTGGYTF
J gene: TRBJ2-7; clone size: once; D gene: NA; V gene: TRBV3-1; CDR3 DNA: TGTGCCAGCAGCCACTCCAGGGGATCCTACGAGCAGTACTTC; CDR3 protein: CASSHSRGSYEQYF
J gene: TRBJ2-7; clone size: NA; D gene: TRBD1; V gene: TRBV4-1; CDR3 DNA: TGCGCCAGCAGCCAAGTTGCCGGGACAGGGGGCTACGAGCAGTACTTC; CDR3 protein: CASSQVAGTGGYEQYF
J gene: TRBJ2-5; clone size: NA; D gene: NA; V gene: TRBV2; CDR3 DNA: TGTGCCAGCAGTAATAATGGGTTAGTTCCGACCGAGACCCAGTACTTC; CDR3 protein: CASSNNGLVPTETQYF
J gene: TRBJ1-2; clone size: NA; D gene: NA; V gene: TRBV28; CDR3 DNA: TGTGCCAGCAGTCCCGGCCTCGCACCTCAGGGCTATGGCTACACCTTC; CDR3 protein: CASSPGLAPQGYGYTF
J gene: TRBJ1-6; clone size: NA; D gene: TRBD1; V gene: TRBV6-6; CDR3 DNA: TGTGCCAGCACTCTGGACAGGGGTTCACCCCTCCACTTT; CDR3 protein: CASTLDRGSPLHF
J gene: TRBJ2-5; clone size: few; D gene: NA; V gene: TRBV3-1; CDR3 DNA: TGTGCCAGCAGCCAAGAGACCCAGTACTTC; CDR3 protein: CASSQETQYF
J gene: TRBJ2-1; clone size: few; D gene: TRBD2; V gene: TRBV9; CDR3 DNA: TGTGCCAGCAGCGTAGCTCTAGCGGGATACAATGAGCAGTTCTTC; CDR3 protein: CASSVALAGYNEQFF
J gene: TRBJ2-7; clone size: NA; D gene: NA; V gene: TRBV4-3; CDR3 DNA: TGCGCCAGCAGCCGGGGGGGCCTACCCTACGAGCAGTACTTC; CDR3 protein: CASSRGGLPYEQYF
J gene: TRBJ2-3; clone size: NA; D gene: NA; V gene: TRBV18; CDR3 DNA: TGTGCCAGCTCATTTTTGAAAGGGATAACAGATACGCAGTATTTT; CDR3 protein: CASSFLKGITDTQYF
J gene: TRBJ2-2; clone size: NA; D gene: NA; V gene: TRBV5-1; CDR3 DNA: TGCGCCAGCAGCTCAGGACAGGGAGGGAACACCGGGGAGCTGTCTTTT; CDR3 protein: CASSSGQGGNTGELSF
J gene: TRBJ2-5; clone size: few; D gene: NA; V gene: TRBV30; CDR3 DNA: TGTGCCTGGAGGACCTTACAAGAGACCCAGTACTTC; CDR3 protein: CAWRTLQETQYF
J gene: TRBJ2-5; clone size: once; D gene: NA; V gene: TRBV20-1; CDR3 DNA: TGCAGTGCTCAGCCTAAAGAGACCCAGTACTTC; CDR3 protein: CSAQPKETQYF
J gene: TRBJ2-2; clone size: NA; D gene: NA; V gene: TRBV7-9; CDR3 DNA: TGTGCCAGCAGCTTAGTAAATGGGGAGCTGTTTTTT; CDR3 protein: CASSLVNGELFF
J gene: TRBJ2-5; clone size: NA; D gene: NA; V gene: TRBV10-3; CDR3 DNA: TGTGCCATCAGTGGTGGAGAGACCCAGTACTTC; CDR3 protein: CAISGGETQYF
J gene: TRBJ2-5; clone size: NA; D gene: NA; V gene: TRBV12-3/TRBV12-4; CDR3 DNA: TGTGCCAGCAGTTCAGGGGCAGGGAAGGAGACCCAGTACTTC; CDR3 protein: CASSSGAGKETQYF
J gene: TRBJ2-1; clone size: NA; D gene: NA; V gene: TRBV6-5; CDR3 DNA: TGTGCCAGCAGCCACCGGGACACTTACAATGAGCAGTTCTTC; CDR3 protein: CASSHRDTYNEQFF
J gene: TRBJ2-3; clone size: NA; D gene: NA; V gene: TRBV28; CDR3 DNA: TGTGCCAGCAGTTTTGCGACAGATAGCACAGATACGCAGTATTTT; CDR3 protein: CASSFATDSTDTQYF
J gene: TRBJ1-2; clone size: NA; D gene: NA; V gene: TRBV12-3/TRBV12-4; CDR3 DNA: TGTGCCAGCAGTTTAGCGCGGGCGCCCTCCTTC; CDR3 protein: CASSLARAPSF
J gene: TRBJ2-3; clone size: NA; D gene: NA; V gene: TRBV18; CDR3 DNA: TGTGCCAGCTCACCAGGAACAGTTCTATCTAGCACAGATACGCAGTATTTT; CDR3 protein: CASSPGTVLSSTDTQYF
J gene: TRBJ2-3; clone size: NA; D gene: NA; V gene: TRBV2; CDR3 DNA: TGTGCCAGCAGTGGGTGGTCAGATACGCAGTATTTT; CDR3 protein: CASSGWSDTQYF
J gene: TRBJ2-2; clone size: NA; D gene: NA; V gene: TRBV11-2; CDR3 DNA: TGTGCCAGCAGCCCACACGTGGTGGCGAGGGTACAAAGTCGCGGGGAGCTGTTTTTT; CDR3 protein: CASSPHVVARVQSRGELFF
J gene: TRBJ2-7; clone size: NA; D gene: NA; V gene: TRBV15; CDR3 DNA: TGTGCCACCAGCAGAGAGCGTGTAGAGGAGCAGTACTTC; CDR3 protein: CATSRERVEEQYF
J gene: TRBJ2-4; clone size: NA; D gene: TRBD2; V gene: TRBV29-1; CDR3 DNA: TGCAGCGTTGAAAAAGCGGGGGTTAACAAAAACATTCAGTACTTC; CDR3 protein: CSVEKAGVNKNIQYF
J gene: TRBJ2-1; clone size: NA; D gene: NA; V gene: TRBV20-1; CDR3 DNA: TGCAGTGCTAGAGACAGGGTTTTCTCCTACAATGAGCAGTTCTTC; CDR3 protein: CSARDRVFSYNEQFF
J gene: TRBJ2-4; clone size: NA; D gene: TRBD1; V gene: TRBV5-1; CDR3 DNA: TGCGCCAGCAGCTTGGGGACAGGGGATAGCGCCAAAAACATTCAGTACTTC; CDR3 protein: CASSLGTGDSAKNIQYF
J gene: TRBJ2-7; clone size: once; D gene: NA; V gene: TRBV18; CDR3 DNA: TGTGCCAGCTCTCCCAGGGACGACGAGCAGTACTTC; CDR3 protein: CASSPRDDEQYF
J gene: TRBJ2-4; clone size: NA; D gene: TRBD2; V gene: TRBV9; CDR3 DNA: TGTGCCAGCAGCGTAGAGGCTAGCGGGTACATTCAGTACTTC; CDR3 protein: CASSVEASGYIQYF
J gene: TRBJ2-5; clone size: NA; D gene: TRBD2; V gene: TRBV20-1; CDR3 DNA: TGCAGTGCTAGAGGTGGGGGTCATGTAGCGGGGGGCCAAGAGACCCAGTACTTC; CDR3 protein: CSARGGGHVAGGQETQYF
J gene: TRBJ1-2; clone size: NA; D gene: TRBD1; V gene: TRBV6-5; CDR3 DNA: TGTGCCAGCAATAAGCAGGGGGGCTATGGCTACACCTTC; CDR3 protein: CASNKQGGYGYTF
J gene: TRBJ2-5; clone size: NA; D gene: TRBD1; V gene: TRBV20-1; CDR3 DNA: TGCAGTGCTAGAGATCATAACAGGGGGCGCGGGGAGACCCAGTACTTC; CDR3 protein: CSARDHNRGRGETQYF
J gene: TRBJ1-1; clone size: NA; D gene: NA; V gene: TRBV12-3/TRBV12-4; CDR3 DNA: TGTGCCAGCAGTTTACTAGTACATGAAGCTTTCTTT; CDR3 protein: CASSLLVHEAFF
J gene: TRBJ2-6; clone size: NA; D gene: NA; V gene: TRBV6-2/TRBV6-3; CDR3 DNA: TGTGCCAGCAGTTCGTCAGAAGGGGTCGGGGCCAACGTCCTGACTTTC; CDR3 protein: CASSSSEGVGANVLTF